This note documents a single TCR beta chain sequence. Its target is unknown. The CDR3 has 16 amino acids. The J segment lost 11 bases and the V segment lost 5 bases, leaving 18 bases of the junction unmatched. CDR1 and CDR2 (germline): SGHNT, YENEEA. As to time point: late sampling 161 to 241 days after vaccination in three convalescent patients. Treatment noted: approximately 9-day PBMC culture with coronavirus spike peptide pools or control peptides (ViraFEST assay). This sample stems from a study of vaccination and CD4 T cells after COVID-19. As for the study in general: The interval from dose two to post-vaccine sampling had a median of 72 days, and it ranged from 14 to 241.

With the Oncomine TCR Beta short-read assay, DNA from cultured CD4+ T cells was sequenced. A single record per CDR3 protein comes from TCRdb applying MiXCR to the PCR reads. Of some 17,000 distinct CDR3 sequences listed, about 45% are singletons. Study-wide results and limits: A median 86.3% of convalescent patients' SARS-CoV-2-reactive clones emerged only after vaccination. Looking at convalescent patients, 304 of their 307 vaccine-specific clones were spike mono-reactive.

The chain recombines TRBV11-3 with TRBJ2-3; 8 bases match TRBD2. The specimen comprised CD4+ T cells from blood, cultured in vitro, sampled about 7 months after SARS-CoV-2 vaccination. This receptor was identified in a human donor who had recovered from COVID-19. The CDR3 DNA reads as TGTGCCAGCAGCATACTTAGCGGGACTGTGGCCCGTAGGCAGTATTTT. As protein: CASSILSGTVARRQYF.